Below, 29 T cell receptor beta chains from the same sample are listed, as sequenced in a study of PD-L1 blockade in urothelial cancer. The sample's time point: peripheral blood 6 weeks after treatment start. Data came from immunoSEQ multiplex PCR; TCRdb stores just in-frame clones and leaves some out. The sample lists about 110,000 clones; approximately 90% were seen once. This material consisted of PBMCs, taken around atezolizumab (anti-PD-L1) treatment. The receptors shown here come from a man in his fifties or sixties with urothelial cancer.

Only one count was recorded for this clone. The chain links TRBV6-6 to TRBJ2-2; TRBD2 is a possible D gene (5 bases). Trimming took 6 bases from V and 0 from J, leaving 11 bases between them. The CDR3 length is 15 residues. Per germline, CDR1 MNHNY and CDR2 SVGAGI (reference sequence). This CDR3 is CASRKAESNTGELFF. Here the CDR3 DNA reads TGTGCCAGCAGGAAAGCGGAATCGAACACCGGGGAGCTGTTTTTT.

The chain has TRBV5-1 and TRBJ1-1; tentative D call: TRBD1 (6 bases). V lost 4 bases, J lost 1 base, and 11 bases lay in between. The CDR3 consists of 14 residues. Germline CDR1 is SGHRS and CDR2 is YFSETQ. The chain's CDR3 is CASSPQGPNTEAFF. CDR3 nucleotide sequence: TGCGCCAGCAGCCCACAGGGACCGAACACTGAAGCTTTCTTT.

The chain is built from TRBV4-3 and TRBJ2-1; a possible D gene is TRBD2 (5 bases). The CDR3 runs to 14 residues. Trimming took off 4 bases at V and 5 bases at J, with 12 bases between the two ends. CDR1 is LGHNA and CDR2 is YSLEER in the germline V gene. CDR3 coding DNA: TGCGCCAGCAGCCGGAGCGGAAGAGACAATGAGCAGTTCTTC. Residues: CASSRSGRDNEQFF.

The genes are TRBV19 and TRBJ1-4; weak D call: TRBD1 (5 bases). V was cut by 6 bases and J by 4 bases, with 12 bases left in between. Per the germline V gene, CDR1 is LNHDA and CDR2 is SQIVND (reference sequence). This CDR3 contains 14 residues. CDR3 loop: CASSTRQLNEKLFF. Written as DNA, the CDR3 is TGTGCCAGTAGCACCCGACAGCTTAATGAAAAACTGTTTTTT. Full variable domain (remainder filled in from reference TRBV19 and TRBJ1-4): DGGITQSPKYLFRKEGQNVTLSCEQNLNHDAMYWYRQDPGQGLRLIYYSQIVNDFQKGDIAEGYSVSREKKESFPLTVTSAQKNPTAFYLCASSTRQLNEKLFFGSGTQLSVL.

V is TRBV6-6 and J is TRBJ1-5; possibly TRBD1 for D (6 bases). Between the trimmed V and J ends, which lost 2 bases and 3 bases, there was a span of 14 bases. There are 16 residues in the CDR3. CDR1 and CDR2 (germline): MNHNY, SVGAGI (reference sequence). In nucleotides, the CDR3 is TGTGCCAGCAGTTACGCTTCACGGGACACCAATCAGCCCCAGCATTTT. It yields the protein CASSYASRDTNQPQHF.

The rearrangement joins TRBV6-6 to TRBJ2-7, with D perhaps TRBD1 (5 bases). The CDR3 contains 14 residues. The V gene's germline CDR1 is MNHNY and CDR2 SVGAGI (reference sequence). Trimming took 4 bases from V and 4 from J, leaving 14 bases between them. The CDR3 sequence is CASSSGHGGYEQYF. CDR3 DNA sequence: TGTGCCAGCAGTTCCGGACACGGCGGATACGAGCAGTACTTC.

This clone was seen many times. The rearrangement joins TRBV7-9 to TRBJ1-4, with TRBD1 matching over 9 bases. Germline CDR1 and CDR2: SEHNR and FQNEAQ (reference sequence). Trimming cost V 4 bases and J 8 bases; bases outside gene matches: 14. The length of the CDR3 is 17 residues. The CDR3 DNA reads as TGTGCCAGCAGCTCGAGGATATCGAGACAGGGGGGAGAAAAACTGTTTTTT. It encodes CASSSRISRQGGEKLFF.

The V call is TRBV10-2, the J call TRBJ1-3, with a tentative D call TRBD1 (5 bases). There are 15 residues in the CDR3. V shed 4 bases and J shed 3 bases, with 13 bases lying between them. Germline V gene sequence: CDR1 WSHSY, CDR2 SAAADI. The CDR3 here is CASSGKGLSGNTIYF. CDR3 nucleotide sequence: TGCGCCAGCAGTGGGAAGGGGTTGAGTGGAAACACCATATATTTT.

CDR3 sequence reads: CASSTAGTYNEQFF. The CDR3, as DNA: TGTGCCAGCAGTACCGCGGGGACCTACAATGAGCAGTTCTTC. The rearrangement joins TRBV6-1 to TRBJ2-1, with D perhaps matching TRBD2 (6 bases). Germline values: CDR1 MNHNS, CDR2 SASEGT. The V gene lost 5 bases and the J gene lost 2 bases, with 10 bases spanning the gap. This CDR3 is 14 amino acids long.

The CDR3 DNA is TGTGCCAGCAGTAAAAATCACGAGGGCTACACCTTC. Translating it yields CASSKNHEGYTF. J is TRBJ1-2 and V is TRBV28; no definite D call. CDR3 length equals 12 residues. V shed 5 bases and J shed 8 bases, with 12 bases lying between them. Germline V gene sequence: CDR1 MDHEN, CDR2 SYDVKM.

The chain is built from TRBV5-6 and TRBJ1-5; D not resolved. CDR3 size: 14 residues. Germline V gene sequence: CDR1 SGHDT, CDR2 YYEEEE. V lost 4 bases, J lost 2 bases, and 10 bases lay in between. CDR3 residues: CASSAALGNQPQHF. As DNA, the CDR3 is TGTGCCAGCAGCGCGGCGTTAGGCAATCAGCCCCAGCATTTT. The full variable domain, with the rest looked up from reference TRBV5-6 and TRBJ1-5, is DAGVTQSPTHLIKTRGQQVTLRCSPKSGHDTVSWYQQALGQGPQFIFQYYEEEERQRGNFPDRFSGHQFPNYSSELNVNALLLGDSALYLCASSAALGNQPQHFGDGTRLSIL.

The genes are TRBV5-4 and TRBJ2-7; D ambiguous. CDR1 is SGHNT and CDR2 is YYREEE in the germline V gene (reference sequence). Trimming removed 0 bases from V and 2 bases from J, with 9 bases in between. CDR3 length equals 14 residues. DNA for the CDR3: TGTGCCAGCAGCTTGGATGGTCAGGCCTACGAGCAGTACTTC. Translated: CASSLDGQAYEQYF.

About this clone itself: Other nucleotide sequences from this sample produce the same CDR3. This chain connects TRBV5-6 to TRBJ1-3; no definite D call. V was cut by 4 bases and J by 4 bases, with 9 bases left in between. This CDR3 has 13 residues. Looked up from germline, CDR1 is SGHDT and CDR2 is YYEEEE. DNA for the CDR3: TGTGCCAGCAGCCTCGTATCGGGAAACACCATATATTTT. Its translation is CASSLVSGNTIYF. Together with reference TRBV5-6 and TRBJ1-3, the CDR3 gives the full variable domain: DAGVTQSPTHLIKTRGQQVTLRCSPKSGHDTVSWYQQALGQGPQFIFQYYEEEERQRGNFPDRFSGHQFPNYSSELNVNALLLGDSALYLCASSLVSGNTIYFGEGSWLTVV.

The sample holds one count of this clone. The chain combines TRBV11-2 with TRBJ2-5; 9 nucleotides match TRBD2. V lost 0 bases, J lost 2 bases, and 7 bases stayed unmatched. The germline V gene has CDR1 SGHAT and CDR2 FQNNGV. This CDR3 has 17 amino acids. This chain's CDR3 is CASSLEVSSGIQETQYF. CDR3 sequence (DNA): TGTGCCAGCAGCTTAGAAGTCTCTAGCGGGATACAAGAGACCCAGTACTTC.

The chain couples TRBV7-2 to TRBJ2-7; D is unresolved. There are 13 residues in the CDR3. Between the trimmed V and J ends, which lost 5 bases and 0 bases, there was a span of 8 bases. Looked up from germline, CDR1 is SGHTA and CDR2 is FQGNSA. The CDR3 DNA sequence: TGTGCCAGCAGCCCCTTCGGCTCCTACGAGCAGTACTTC. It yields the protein CASSPFGSYEQYF.

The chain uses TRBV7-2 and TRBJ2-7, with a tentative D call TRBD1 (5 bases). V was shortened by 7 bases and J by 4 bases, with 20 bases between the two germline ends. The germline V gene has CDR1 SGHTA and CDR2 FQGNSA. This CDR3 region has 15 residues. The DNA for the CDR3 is TGTGCCAGCATACCGGCGTCCAGTGGGGCATACGAGCAGTACTTC. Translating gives CASIPASSGAYEQYF.

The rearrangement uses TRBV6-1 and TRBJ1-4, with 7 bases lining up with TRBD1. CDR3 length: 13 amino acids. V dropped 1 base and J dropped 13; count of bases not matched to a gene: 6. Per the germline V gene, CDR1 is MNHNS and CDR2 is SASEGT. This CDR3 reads CASSEENRGGLFF. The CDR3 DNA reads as TGTGCCAGCAGTGAAGAAAACAGGGGAGGACTGTTTTTT.

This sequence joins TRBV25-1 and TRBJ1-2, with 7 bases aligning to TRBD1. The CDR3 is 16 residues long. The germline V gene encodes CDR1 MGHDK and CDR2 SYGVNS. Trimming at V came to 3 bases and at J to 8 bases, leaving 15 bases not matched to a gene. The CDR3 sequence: CASSDSTAQGLGGYTF. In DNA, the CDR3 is TGTGCCAGCAGTGATTCCACCGCACAGGGGTTGGGGGGCTACACCTTC.

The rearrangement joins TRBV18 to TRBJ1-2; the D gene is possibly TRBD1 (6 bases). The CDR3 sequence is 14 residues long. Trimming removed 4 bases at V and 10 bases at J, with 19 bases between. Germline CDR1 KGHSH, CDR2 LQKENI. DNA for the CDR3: TGTGCCAGCTCACGCGCGAAGGGGGATGGCGTCTACACCTTC. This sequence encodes CASSRAKGDGVYTF.

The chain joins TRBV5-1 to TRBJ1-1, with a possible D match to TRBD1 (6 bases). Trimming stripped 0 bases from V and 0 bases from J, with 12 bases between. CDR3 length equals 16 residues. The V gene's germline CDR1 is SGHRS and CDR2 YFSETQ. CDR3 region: CASSLGTVGMNTEAFF. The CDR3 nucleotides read TGCGCCAGCAGCTTGGGGACAGTGGGCATGAACACTGAAGCTTTCTTT.

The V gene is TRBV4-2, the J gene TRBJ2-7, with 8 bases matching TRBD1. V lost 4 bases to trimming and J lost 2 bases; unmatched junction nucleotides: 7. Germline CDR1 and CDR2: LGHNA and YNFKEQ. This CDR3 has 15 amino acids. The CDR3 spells CASSPYDRGPYEQYF. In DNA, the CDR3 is TGTGCCAGCAGCCCTTATGACAGGGGCCCCTACGAGCAGTACTTC.

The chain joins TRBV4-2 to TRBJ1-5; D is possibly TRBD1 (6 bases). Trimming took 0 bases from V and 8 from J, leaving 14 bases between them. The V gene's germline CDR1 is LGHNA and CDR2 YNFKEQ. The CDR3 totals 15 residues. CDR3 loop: CASSQESGVLEPQHF. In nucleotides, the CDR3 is TGTGCCAGCAGCCAAGAATCAGGGGTACTGGAGCCCCAGCATTTT.

CDR3 sequence reads: CASTDSSTYEQYF. The CDR3 bases are TGTGCCAGCACGGACTCCTCAACCTACGAGCAGTACTTC. J is TRBJ2-7 and V is TRBV9; D perhaps matches TRBD2 (5 bases). The germline CDR1 and CDR2 sequences are SGDLS and YYNGEE. V lost 6 bases, J lost 2 bases, and 12 bases lay in between. The CDR3 totals 13 residues.

CDR3 coding DNA: TGTGCCAGCAGCTTAGATTTTCCAGGCACTGAAGCTTTCTTT. This translates into CASSLDFPGTEAFF. This rearrangement joins TRBV7-9 to TRBJ1-1; D is ambiguous. The CDR3 consists of 14 residues. Germline CDR1 reads SEHNR; CDR2 reads FQNEAQ (reference sequence). The V gene lost 1 base and the J gene lost 4 bases, with 10 bases spanning the gap. The full variable domain, completed using reference TRBV7-9 and TRBJ1-1, is DTGVSQNPRHKITKRGQNVTFRCDPISEHNRLYWYRQTLGQGPEFLTYFQNEAQLEKSRLLSDRFSAERPKGSFSTLEIQRTEQGDSAMYLCASSLDFPGTEAFFGQGTRLTVV.

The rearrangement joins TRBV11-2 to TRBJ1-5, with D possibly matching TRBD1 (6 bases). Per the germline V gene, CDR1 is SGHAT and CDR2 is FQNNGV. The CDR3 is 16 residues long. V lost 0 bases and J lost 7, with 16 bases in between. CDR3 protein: CASSLDPGQSRQPQHF. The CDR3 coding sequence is TGTGCCAGCAGCTTAGATCCTGGACAGAGCAGACAGCCCCAGCATTTT.

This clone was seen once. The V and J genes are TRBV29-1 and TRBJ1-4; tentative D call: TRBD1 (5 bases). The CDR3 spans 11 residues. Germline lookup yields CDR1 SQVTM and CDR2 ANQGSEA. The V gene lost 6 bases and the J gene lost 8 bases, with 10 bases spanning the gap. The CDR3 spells CSVVDREKLFF. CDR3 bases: TGCAGCGTCGTCGACAGAGAAAAACTGTTTTTT.

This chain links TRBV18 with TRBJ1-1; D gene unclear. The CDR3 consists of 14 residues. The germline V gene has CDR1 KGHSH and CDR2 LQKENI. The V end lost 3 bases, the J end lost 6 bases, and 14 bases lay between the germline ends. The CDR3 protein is CASSPSAVIAEAFF. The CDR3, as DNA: TGTGCCAGCTCACCGTCCGCGGTAATAGCTGAAGCTTTCTTT.

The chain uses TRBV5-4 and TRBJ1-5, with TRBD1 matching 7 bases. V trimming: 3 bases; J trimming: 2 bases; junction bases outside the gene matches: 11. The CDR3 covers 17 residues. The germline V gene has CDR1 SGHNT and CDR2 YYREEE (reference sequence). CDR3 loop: CASSSRPRQGCNQPQHF. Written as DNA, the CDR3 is TGTGCCAGCAGCTCGCGACCGAGACAGGGTTGCAATCAGCCCCAGCATTTT.

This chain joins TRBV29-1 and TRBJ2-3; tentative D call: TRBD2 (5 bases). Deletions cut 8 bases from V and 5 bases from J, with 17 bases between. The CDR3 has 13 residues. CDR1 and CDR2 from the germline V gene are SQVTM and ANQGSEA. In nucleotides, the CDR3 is TGCAGCCCAAGTGGAGGTAATGGAGATACGCAGTATTTT. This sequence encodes CSPSGGNGDTQYF.